This section outlines one T cell receptor (beta chain) sequence together with its context. Its matching antigen is unknown. This CDR3 is 19 amino acids long. Deletions cut 4 bases from V and 0 bases from J, with 22 bases between. The germline V gene encodes CDR1 SGHAT and CDR2 FQDESV (reference sequence). This sample was included in a study of response to subunit inactivated influenza vaccine. General study points: Seasonal influenza vaccination, on each occasion, was suggested by the authors to recruit few new T cells.

Via MiXCR, TCRdb re-called the RT-PCR reads, giving one row per CDR3 protein. The profile shows approximately 500,000 distinct CDR3 sequences, 11% to 15% of them singletons. The starting material was PBMCs from blood, obtained 11 to 12 days after vaccination. The gene calls are TRBV11-1 and TRBJ2-1; D uncertain. The TCR was taken from a man in his fifties who received an inactivated influenza vaccine. This CDR3 reads CASSWNLLLDSSSYNEQFF. CDR3 sequence (DNA): TGTGCCAGCAGCTGGAATCTCCTTCTAGACTCCAGCTCCTACAATGAGCAGTTCTTC.